There are a few counts of the clone carrying this T cell receptor beta chain. MiXCR, applied by TCRdb to the PCR reads, yields one record per CDR3 protein. In the table there are over 85,000 distinct CDR3 sequences, around 25% of which are singletons. Naive CD8 libraries were made from about 20,000 to 1,000,000 sorted cells, and they used 10%, 30% or 50% RNA. Sorting captured naive CD8 T cells as CD8+CD4-CCR7+CD45RA+. V lost 0 bases to trimming and J lost 4 bases, with 7 bases between them. The CDR3 has 13 amino acids. The germline gives CDR1 SGHAT, CDR2 FQNNGV. This record comes from a study of molecular identifiers for immune sequencing clone quantification. About the study: Replicate RNA from approximately 20,000 or 98,000 naive CD8 T cells formed five aliquots; four were sequenced.

V is TRBV11-2 and J is TRBJ2-7; no clear D gene. The sequence was collected from a human donor in good health. Some libraries in this study had Jurkat cell RNA spiked in. Material for sequencing was naive CD8+ T cells from blood, with Jurkat cell RNA spiked in. The subset is: FACS-sorted CD8+CD4-CCR7+CD45RA+ naive T cells. CDR3 nucleotide sequence: TGTGCCAGCAGCTTAGAAGACGGGTACGAGCAGTACTTC. Translating it yields CASSLEDGYEQYF.